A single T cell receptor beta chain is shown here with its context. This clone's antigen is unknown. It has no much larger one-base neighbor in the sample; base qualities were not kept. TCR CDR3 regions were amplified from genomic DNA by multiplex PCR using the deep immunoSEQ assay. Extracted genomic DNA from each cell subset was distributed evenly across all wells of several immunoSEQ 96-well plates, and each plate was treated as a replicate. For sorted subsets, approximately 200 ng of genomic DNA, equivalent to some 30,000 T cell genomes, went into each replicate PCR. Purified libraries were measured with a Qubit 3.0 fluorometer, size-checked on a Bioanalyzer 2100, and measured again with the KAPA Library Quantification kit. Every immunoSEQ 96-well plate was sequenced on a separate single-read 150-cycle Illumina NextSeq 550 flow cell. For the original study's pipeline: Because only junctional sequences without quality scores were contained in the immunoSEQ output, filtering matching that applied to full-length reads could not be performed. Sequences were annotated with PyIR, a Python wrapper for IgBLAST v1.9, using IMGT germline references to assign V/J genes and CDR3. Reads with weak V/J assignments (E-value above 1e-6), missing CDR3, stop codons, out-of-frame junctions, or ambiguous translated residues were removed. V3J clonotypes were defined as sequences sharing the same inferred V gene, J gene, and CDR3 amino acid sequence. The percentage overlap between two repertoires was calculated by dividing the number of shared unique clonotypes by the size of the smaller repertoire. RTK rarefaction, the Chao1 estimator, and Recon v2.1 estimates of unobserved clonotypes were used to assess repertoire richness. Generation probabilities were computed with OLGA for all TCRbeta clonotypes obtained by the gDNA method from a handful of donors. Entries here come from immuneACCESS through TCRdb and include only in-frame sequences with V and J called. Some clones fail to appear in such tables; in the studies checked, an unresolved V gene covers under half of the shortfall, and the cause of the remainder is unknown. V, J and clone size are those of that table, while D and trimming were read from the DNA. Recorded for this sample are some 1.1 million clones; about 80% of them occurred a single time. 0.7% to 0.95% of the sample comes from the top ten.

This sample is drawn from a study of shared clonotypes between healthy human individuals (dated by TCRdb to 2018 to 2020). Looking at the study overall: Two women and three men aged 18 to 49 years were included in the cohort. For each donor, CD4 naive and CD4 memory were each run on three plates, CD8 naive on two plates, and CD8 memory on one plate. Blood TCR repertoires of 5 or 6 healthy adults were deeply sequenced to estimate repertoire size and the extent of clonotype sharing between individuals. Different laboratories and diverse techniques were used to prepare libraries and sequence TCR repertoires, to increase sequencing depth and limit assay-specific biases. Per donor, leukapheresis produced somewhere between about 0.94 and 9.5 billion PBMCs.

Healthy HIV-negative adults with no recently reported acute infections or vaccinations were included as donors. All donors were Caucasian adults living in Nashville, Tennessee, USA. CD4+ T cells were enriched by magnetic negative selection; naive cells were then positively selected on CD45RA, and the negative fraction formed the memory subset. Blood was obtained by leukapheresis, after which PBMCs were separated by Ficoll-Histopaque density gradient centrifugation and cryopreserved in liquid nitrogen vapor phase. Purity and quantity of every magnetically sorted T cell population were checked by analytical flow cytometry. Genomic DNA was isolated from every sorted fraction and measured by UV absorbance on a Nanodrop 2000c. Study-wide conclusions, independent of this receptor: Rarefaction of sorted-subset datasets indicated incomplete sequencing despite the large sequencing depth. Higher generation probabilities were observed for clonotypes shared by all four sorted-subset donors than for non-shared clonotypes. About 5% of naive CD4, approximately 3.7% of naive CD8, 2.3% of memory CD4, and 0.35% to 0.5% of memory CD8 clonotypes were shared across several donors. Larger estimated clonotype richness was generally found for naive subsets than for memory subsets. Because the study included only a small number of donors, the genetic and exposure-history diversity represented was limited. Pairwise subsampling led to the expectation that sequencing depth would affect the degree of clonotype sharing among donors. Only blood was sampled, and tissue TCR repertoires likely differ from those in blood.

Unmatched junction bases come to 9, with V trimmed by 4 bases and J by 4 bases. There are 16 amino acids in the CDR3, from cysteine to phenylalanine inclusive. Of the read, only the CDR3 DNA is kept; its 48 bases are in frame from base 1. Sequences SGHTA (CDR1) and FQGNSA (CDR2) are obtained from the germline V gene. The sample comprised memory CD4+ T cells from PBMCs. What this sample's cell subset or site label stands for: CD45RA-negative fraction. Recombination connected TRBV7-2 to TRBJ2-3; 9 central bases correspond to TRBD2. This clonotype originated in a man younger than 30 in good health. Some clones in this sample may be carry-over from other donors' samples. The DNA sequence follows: TGTGCCAGCAGCTCCATTAGCGGGAGTGGGTCAGATACGCAGTATTTT. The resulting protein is CASSSISGSGSDTQYF. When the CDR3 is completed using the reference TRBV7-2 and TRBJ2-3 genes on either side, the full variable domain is GAGVSQSPSNKVTEKGKDVELRCDPISGHTALYWYRQSLGQGLEFLIYFQGNSAPDKSGLPSDRFSAERTGGSVSTLTIQRTQQEDSAVYLCASSSISGSGSDTQYFGPGTRLTVL.